These 12 T cell receptor beta chains were all obtained from the same sample, sequenced in a study of glioma-infiltrating T cells. The iRepertoire nested amplicon-rescue multiplex PCR amplified TCR alpha and beta CDR3s from RNA. Each CDR3 protein is one row after TCRdb ran MiXCR on the multiplex PCR reads. The sample holds around 10,000 distinct CDR3 sequences; about 50% are singletons and the top ten take more than 20%. Sequenced material: glioma tissue, nonneoplastic brain tissue, or PBMCs (not recorded which). Source of these receptors: a human donor with low-grade glioma or glioblastoma, undergoing nonglioma brain surgery, or in good health (not recorded which).

The genes are TRBV28 and TRBJ2-2; D perhaps matches TRBD1 (5 bases). The CDR3 sequence is 16 residues long. The ends were cut back, 7 bases at V and 2 bases at J, with 17 bases in the middle. CDR1 and CDR2 from the germline V gene are MDHEN and SYDVKM. The CDR3 spells CASTSHDRANTGELFF. The CDR3 DNA reads TGTGCCAGCACTTCCCATGACAGAGCCAACACCGGGGAGCTGTTTTTT. The variable domain in full, with the rest retrieved from reference TRBV28 and TRBJ2-2, is DVKVTQSSRYLVKRTGEKVFLECVQDMDHENMFWYRQDPGLGLRLIYFSYDVKMKEKGDIPEGYSVSREKKERFSLILESASTNQTSMYLCASTSHDRANTGELFFGEGSRLTVL.

With respect to this clonotype: The conserved final phenylalanine or tryptophan is absent from the CDR3, which likely points to a read error. The limits of the CDR3 on the DNA are not certain, so only TCRdb's listed CDR3 is given. This CDR3 is CSARQGDTEASL. The chain carries TRBV29-1 and TRBJ1-1; TRBD1 is the table's D call and was not checked against the DNA. Including both end residues, the CDR3 is 12 amino acids long. The germline V gene encodes CDR1 SQVTM and CDR2 ANQGSEA.

Comment on this clonotype: One end of the junction varies from germline; a read error may be responsible. The DNA of the CDR3 is TGTGCCAGCAGCCCACTTAATGCTGGCACAGATAGGCAGTATTTT. Its protein is CASSPLNAGTDRQYF. V gene TRBV7-9 combines with J gene TRBJ2-3; D remains unclear. The CDR3 covers 15 residues. Per germline, CDR1 SEHNR and CDR2 FQNEAQ (reference sequence).

This clonotype was counted many times. The V call is TRBV30, the J call TRBJ1-1; 7 nucleotides match TRBD1. V lost 7 bases and J lost 0; bases outside the gene matches: 5. CDR1 is GTSNPN and CDR2 is SVGIG in the germline V gene (reference sequence). This CDR3 spans 13 amino acids. CDR3: CASHTGVNTEAFF. In DNA form, the CDR3 reads TGTGCCTCGCATACAGGGGTGAACACTGAAGCTTTCTTT.

In this sample, this clonotype turned up once. The chain employs TRBV28 and TRBJ1-1, with a tentative D call TRBD1 (5 bases). This CDR3 has 14 residues. V shed 11 bases and J shed 4 bases, with 20 bases lying between them. Germline lookup yields CDR1 MDHEN and CDR2 SYDVKM. DNA of the CDR3: TGTGCCTCGCTACCCCCCGTGGGGGTCACTGAAGCTTTCTTT. This codes for CASLPPVGVTEAFF.

To note about this clonotype: An end of the junction differs from the germline gene, which may be a read error. This chain uses TRBV28 with TRBJ1-6; D is ambiguous. Germline V gives CDR1 MDHEN, CDR2 SYDVKM. This CDR3 comprises 13 residues. This chain's CDR3 is CASSDIGRTPLHF. CDR3 bases: TGCGCCAGCAGTGACATAGGGAGGACACCCCTCCACTTT.

The chain couples TRBV7-2 to TRBJ1-2, with D perhaps matching TRBD1 (6 bases). Trimming shortened V by 4 bases and J by 4 bases, and 19 bases separated the two germline ends. Germline lookup yields CDR1 SGHTA and CDR2 FQGNSA. The CDR3 contains 16 residues. CDR3 sequence reads: CASSYPGQSGSYGYTF. The CDR3 DNA reads TGTGCCAGCAGCTACCCAGGACAGAGCGGGTCCTATGGCTACACCTTC.

Of note for this clonotype: At one end, the junction sequence differs from germline, possibly due to a read error. The chain links TRBV11-2 to TRBJ1-3, with D possibly TRBD1 on 6 matching bases. The CDR3 loop spans 14 amino acids. The germline V gene has CDR1 SGHAT and CDR2 FQNNGV. As DNA, the CDR3 is TGTGCCAGCAGATCAGGGGTTGTAGGAAACACAATATATTTT. This encodes CASRSGVVGNTIYF.

Details on this clonotype: An end of the junction does not agree with germline; a read error may underlie this. V and J are TRBV19 and TRBJ1-5, with a possible D match to TRBD1 (5 bases). CDR1 and CDR2 from the germline V gene are LNHDA and SQIVND (reference sequence). The CDR3 totals 14 residues. CDR3 residues: CASMDDSLNHPQHF. Here the CDR3 DNA reads TGTGCCAGTATGGACGACAGCCTCAATCATCCCCAGCATTTT.

Regarding this clonotype: No conserved phenylalanine or tryptophan ends this CDR3, so it is likely a read error. It is unclear where the CDR3 begins or ends on the DNA, so no DNA is shown, and the CDR3 is as TCRdb lists it. The rearrangement uses TRBV6-2 or TRBV6-3 and TRBJ1-5. Germline V gene lookup returns CDR1 MNHEY and CDR2 SVGEGT. Termini included, the CDR3 measures 15 amino acids. The CDR3 protein is CASTSQVIGDQPKHL.

This clonotype appeared many times. The chain joins TRBV29-1 to TRBJ2-1, with 7 bases that match TRBD1. Germline V gene sequence: CDR1 SQVTM, CDR2 ANQGSEA. Trimming took 7 bases from V and 4 from J; bases not matched to a gene: 7. The CDR3 runs 13 residues. CDR3 sequence (DNA): TGCAGCGCCCTGACAGGGAATTACAATGAGCAGTTCTTC. It encodes CSALTGNYNEQFF.

This chain links TRBV27 with TRBJ1-5, with D unclear. This CDR3 region has 13 residues. Looked up from germline, CDR1 is MNHEY and CDR2 is SMNVEV (reference sequence). CDR3: CGSLSLIGQPQHF. The CDR3 nucleotides are TGTGGCAGTTTAAGTCTTATCGGTCAGCCCCAGCATTTT.